The 15 T cell receptor beta chains below come from one sample, sequenced in a study of control samples from healthy donors and cancer patients. The protocol was immunoSEQ multiplex PCR, while the TCRdb copy is restricted to in-frame clones and leaves out a portion. The table lists 400,000 to 450,000 clones, about 93% of them singletons. Input material: PBMCs. These TCRs come from a man between 35 and 55 years old with head and neck cancer.

The chain couples TRBV27 to TRBJ2-7; D gene ambiguous. CDR3 size: 14 residues. Germline CDR1 is MNHEY and CDR2 is SMNVEV (reference sequence). The V end lost 6 bases, the J end lost 1 base, and 13 bases lay between the germline ends. In nucleotides, the CDR3 is TGTGCCAGCAGCCTCTCAGCGTTATCCTACGAGCAGTACTTC. This sequence encodes CASSLSALSYEQYF.

J is TRBJ2-7 and V is TRBV4-1; 8 bases align to TRBD1. The CDR3 loop spans 15 amino acids. V lost 4 bases and J lost 3; bases outside the gene matches: 8. Germline CDR1 reads MGHRA; CDR2 reads YSYEKL. CDR3 DNA sequence: TGCGCCAGCAGCCGTCCCGGCAGGGGGCTCTACGAGCAGTACTTC. Translation: CASSRPGRGLYEQYF.

The CDR3: CASSPPGTTNTEAFF. The CDR3, as DNA: TGTGCCAGCAGTCCCCCCGGGACCACGAACACTGAAGCTTTCTTT. The V call is TRBV6-2 or TRBV6-3, the J call TRBJ1-1; D may be TRBD1 (5 bases). From germline, CDR1 is MNHEY and CDR2 SVGEGT. Trimming cost V 5 bases and J 1 base, with 14 bases left between them. This CDR3 contains 15 residues.

V is TRBV7-6 and J is TRBJ2-7; perhaps TRBD1 as D (6 bases). This CDR3 spans 13 amino acids. The germline V and J ends were trimmed by 5 bases and 2 bases, with 10 bases remaining between them. Germline lookup yields CDR1 SGHVS and CDR2 FNYEAQ. As DNA, the CDR3 is TGTGCCAGCAGCGAGGGGGAAACCTACGAGCAGTACTTC. Residues: CASSEGETYEQYF.

The J gene is TRBJ1-1, the V gene TRBV6-5; D perhaps matches TRBD1 (6 bases). The CDR3 has 16 amino acids. The V end was cut by 2 bases, the J end by 4 bases, with 17 bases between. Germline V gene data show CDR1 as MNHEY and CDR2 as SVGAGI. CDR3 DNA: TGTGCCAGCAGTTACGTGGACAGCGCGAGTGGCACTGAAGCTTTCTTT. This codes for CASSYVDSASGTEAFF.

The chain links TRBV28 to TRBJ2-1, with a tentative D call TRBD2 (5 bases). V was shortened by 5 bases and J by 3 bases, with 11 bases between the two germline ends. Germline values: CDR1 MDHEN, CDR2 SYDVKM. This CDR3 has 14 residues. The CDR3: CASSHGVSYNEQFF. CDR3 DNA sequence: TGTGCCAGCAGTCACGGGGTTAGCTACAATGAGCAGTTCTTC.

The chain recombines TRBV11-2 with TRBJ1-2; no reliable D call. The germline V gene encodes CDR1 SGHAT and CDR2 FQNNGV. Trimming removed 0 bases from V and 5 bases from J, with 16 bases in between. The CDR3 sequence is 16 residues long. DNA for the CDR3: TGTGCCAGCAGCTTAGACGGGCTCGGGTCCTTATATGGCTACACCTTC. This encodes CASSLDGLGSLYGYTF.

V usage is TRBV5-1 and J usage is TRBJ1-5; D remains ambiguous. CDR1 is SGHRS and CDR2 is YFSETQ in the germline V gene. V lost 5 bases and J lost 2, with 14 bases in between. This CDR3 region has 15 residues. The CDR3 spells CASRIDPGGNQPQHF. CDR3 bases: TGCGCCAGCAGAATCGACCCCGGGGGCAATCAGCCCCAGCATTTT.

The rearrangement links TRBV28 to TRBJ2-1; TRBD2 might be the D (6 bases). Germline loops: CDR1 MDHEN, CDR2 SYDVKM. The ends were cut back, 2 bases at V and 10 bases at J, with 12 bases in the middle. The CDR3 covers 13 residues. CDR3: CASSLVLAGEQFF. The DNA for the CDR3 is TGTGCCAGCAGTTTAGTCCTGGCGGGAGAGCAGTTCTTC.

The genes are TRBV4-3 and TRBJ1-2, with a possible D match to TRBD1 (5 bases). Per the germline V gene, CDR1 is LGHNA and CDR2 is YSLEER. This CDR3 is 14 amino acids long. Trimming cost V 0 bases and J 7 bases, with 12 bases left between them. Written as DNA, the CDR3 is TGCGCCAGCAGCCAAGATGTGGGGCGGAGTGGCTACACCTTC. This translates into CASSQDVGRSGYTF.

This clone was seen more than once but under ten times. The gene calls are TRBV18 and TRBJ1-2, with TRBD1 matching 7 bases. The junction had 7 bases not matched to a gene; V was cut back by 3 bases and J by 0 bases. Per germline, CDR1 KGHSH and CDR2 LQKENI. CDR3 length: 16 residues. The CDR3 region is CASSPPGQSSNYGYTF. The CDR3 bases are TGTGCCAGCTCACCCCCGGGACAGAGTTCTAACTATGGCTACACCTTC.

This rearrangement joins TRBV7-2 to TRBJ2-4; D is unresolved. The CDR3 totals 15 residues. V was pared by 5 bases and J by 2 bases, with 13 bases between. The germline CDR1 and CDR2 sequences are SGHTA and FQGNSA. The CDR3 loop reads CASSPGGKTKNIQYF. Written as DNA, the CDR3 is TGTGCCAGCAGCCCCGGTGGGAAGACCAAAAACATTCAGTACTTC. Drawing the rest from reference TRBV7-2 and TRBJ2-4, the complete variable domain is GAGVSQSPSNKVTEKGKDVELRCDPISGHTALYWYRQSLGQGLEFLIYFQGNSAPDKSGLPSDRFSAERTGGSVSTLTIQRTQQEDSAVYLCASSPGGKTKNIQYFGAGTRLSVL.

The chain combines TRBV12-3 or TRBV12-4 with TRBJ2-2; the D is unclear. The CDR3 is 11 residues long. The V gene lost 6 bases and the J gene lost 7 bases, with 6 bases spanning the gap. In DNA, the CDR3 is TGTGCCAGCAGCCAAATCGGGGAGCTGTTTTTT. Translated: CASSQIGELFF.

The chain joins TRBV6-1 to TRBJ2-7; 8 bases are a match to TRBD1. J gave up 3 bases and V 3 bases, and 7 bases lay outside the gene matches. This CDR3 spans 15 amino acids. Germline V gene lookup returns CDR1 MNHNS and CDR2 SASEGT. The CDR3 loop reads CASSEGTGLSYEQYF. The CDR3 nucleotides read TGTGCCAGCAGTGAGGGGACAGGCCTCAGCTACGAGCAGTACTTC.

The rearrangement uses TRBV23-1 and TRBJ1-6; D uncertain. TRBV23-1 is recorded as an ORF, its role being uncertain. The CDR3 is 13 amino acids. The V and J ends lost 7 bases and 8 bases respectively, with 12 bases between them. CDR3 DNA: TGCGCCAGCACCCCCTTGGAAGATTCACCCCTCCACTTT. Protein product: CASTPLEDSPLHF.